This is a list of T cell receptor beta chains from one sample in a study of blood T cell repertoires in COVID-19. Sequencing was performed with immunoSEQ multiplex PCR; in TCRdb, only in-frame clones are kept and a portion is missing. The repertoire holds 350,000 to 500,000 clones, with approximately 90% as singletons. Sequencing was carried out using PBMCs or T cells enriched from blood (not recorded which). These receptors all stem from a young woman who had been exposed to COVID-19. Each CDR3 is given with its conserved first and last residue. D genes are given only for firm matches. The size entry is marked missing in some rows and otherwise reads once, few, many or a size class.

J gene	D gene	clone size	V gene	CDR3 protein	CDR3 DNA
TRBJ2-7	.	.	TRBV20-1	CSATPSYEQYF	TGCAGTGCAACACCCTCCTACGAGCAGTACTTC
TRBJ1-1	.	.	TRBV28	CASSLRGRGAFF	TGTGCCAGCAGTTTAAGAGGGAGGGGAGCTTTCTTT
TRBJ2-1	.	.	TRBV7-2	CASSLDVAEQFF	TGTGCCAGCAGCTTAGATGTGGCTGAGCAGTTCTTC
TRBJ2-6	TRBD1	.	TRBV18	CASSPRTGFGANVLTF	TGTGCCAGCTCACCCCGGACAGGGTTCGGGGCCAACGTCCTGACTTTC
TRBJ2-3	.	once	TRBV18	CASSARSADSTDTQYF	TGTGCCAGCTCAGCCCGCTCGGCGGATAGCACAGATACGCAGTATTTT
TRBJ2-3	TRBD2	.	TRBV24-1	CATSDGTSGRGDTQYF	TGTGCCACCAGTGATGGGACTAGCGGGAGGGGAGATACGCAGTATTTT
TRBJ1-1	TRBD1	.	TRBV6-5	CASSLGQGLGTEAFF	TGTGCCAGCAGTCTCGGACAGGGTTTAGGGACTGAAGCTTTCTTT
TRBJ2-5	.	.	TRBV29-1	CSVASVQETQYF	TGCAGCGTTGCATCGGTTCAAGAGACCCAGTACTTC
TRBJ1-2	TRBD1	.	TRBV7-2	CASSLGTGANYGYTF	TGTGCCAGCAGCCTGGGGACAGGAGCTAACTATGGCTACACCTTC
TRBJ1-2	.	.	TRBV12-3/TRBV12-4	CASSLEVYGYTF	TGTGCCAGCAGTCTTGAGGTCTATGGCTACACCTTC
TRBJ2-7	TRBD1	once	TRBV18	CASSPFGQDLYEQYF	TGTGCCAGCTCACCGTTCGGACAGGACCTCTACGAGCAGTACTTC
TRBJ2-7	.	.	TRBV4-2	CASSLSGTYEQYF	TGTGCCAGCAGCCTCTCGGGAACCTACGAGCAGTACTTC
TRBJ1-5	TRBD1	few	TRBV28	CASSPGTGNQPQHF	TGTGCCAGCAGCCCCGGGACAGGGAATCAGCCCCAGCATTTT
TRBJ1-1	.	.	TRBV15	CATSRDLYRENTEAFF	TGTGCCACCAGCAGAGACCTCTACAGAGAGAACACTGAAGCTTTCTTT
TRBJ1-3	TRBD1	.	TRBV7-2	CASSLGGQGDSGNTIYF	TGTGCCAGCAGCTTAGGTGGACAGGGAGACTCTGGAAACACCATATATTTT
TRBJ2-5	TRBD2	.	TRBV2	CASSDLPSGGSETQYF	TGTGCCAGCAGTGATTTGCCGAGCGGGGGGTCAGAGACCCAGTACTTC
TRBJ2-5	TRBD2	.	TRBV12-3/TRBV12-4	CASSVGGQETQYF	TGTGCCAGCAGTGTGGGAGGGCAAGAGACCCAGTACTTC
TRBJ2-3	.	.	TRBV19	CAVGQGIFADTQYF	TGTGCGGTCGGGCAGGGGATTTTTGCAGATACGCAGTATTTT
TRBJ1-5	.	.	TRBV5-6	CASSGRGRVDSNQPQHF	TGTGCCAGCAGCGGGAGGGGCAGGGTCGATAGCAATCAGCCCCAGCATTTT
TRBJ1-3	TRBD1	.	TRBV5-4	CASSLQGASSGNTIYF	TGTGCCAGCAGCTTGCAGGGGGCGAGCTCTGGAAACACCATATATTTT
TRBJ1-6	TRBD1	once	TRBV7-9	CASSLDRGNSPLHF	TGTGCCAGCAGCTTGGACAGGGGGAATTCACCCCTCCACTTT
TRBJ1-5	.	.	TRBV21-1	CASSNWQGWVSNQPQHF	TGTGCCAGCAGCAATTGGCAGGGGTGGGTAAGCAATCAGCCCCAGCATTTT
TRBJ2-2	.	.	TRBV27	CASSLGGGRTGELFF	TGTGCCAGCAGTTTGGGGGGGGGCCGTACCGGGGAGCTGTTTTTT
TRBJ2-5	.	few	TRBV5-5	CASSLRGQETQYF	TGTGCCAGCAGCTTGAGGGGCCAAGAGACCCAGTACTTC
TRBJ1-1	.	.	TRBV7-3	CASSPGHQGTEAFF	TGTGCCAGCAGCCCAGGCCACCAGGGGACTGAAGCTTTCTTT
TRBJ2-7	TRBD1	.	TRBV28	CASSSLDRGRSEQYF	TGTGCCAGCAGTTCTCTGGACAGGGGGCGATCCGAGCAGTACTTC
TRBJ2-1	TRBD1	.	TRBV2	CASLSGQGYNEQFF	TGTGCCAGCCTCTCGGGACAGGGCTACAATGAGCAGTTCTTC
TRBJ2-7	TRBD2	.	TRBV7-9	CASAGTSGTEQYF	TGTGCCAGCGCAGGGACTAGCGGGACCGAGCAGTACTTC
TRBJ2-7	TRBD2	few	TRBV3-1/TRBV3-2	CASKKTSGTYEQYF	TGTGCCAGCAAAAAGACTAGCGGGACCTACGAGCAGTACTTC
TRBJ2-2	.	once	TRBV5-4	CASSGTRNTGELFF	TGTGCCAGCAGCGGGACACGGAACACCGGGGAGCTGTTTTTT
TRBJ2-2	TRBD1	.	TRBV5-1	CASSLGQGQFRAGELFF	TGCGCCAGCAGCTTGGGACAGGGACAATTTCGTGCCGGGGAGCTGTTTTTT
TRBJ1-1	TRBD1	.	TRBV30	CAWAVGQGALNTEAFF	TGTGCCTGGGCTGTTGGACAGGGGGCCTTGAACACTGAAGCTTTCTTT
TRBJ2-2	.	once	TRBV24-1	CATSDSARGNANTGELFF	TGTGCCACCAGTGATTCAGCACGCGGGAACGCGAACACCGGGGAGCTGTTTTTT
TRBJ2-7	.	.	TRBV18	CASSPPRTFPGYEQYF	TGTGCCAGCTCACCACCTAGGACATTCCCTGGCTACGAGCAGTACTTC
TRBJ2-4	TRBD1	once	TRBV18	CASSPRGDRGGNIQYF	TGTGCCAGCTCACCTCGCGGGGACAGGGGCGGAAACATTCAGTACTTC
TRBJ1-1	.	once	TRBV4-2	CASSQETSGNTEAFF	TGTGCCAGCAGCCAAGAAACGTCGGGGAACACTGAAGCTTTCTTT
TRBJ1-2	.	.	TRBV10-3	CAISGGPQRNYGYTF	TGTGCCATCAGTGGGGGCCCACAGAGAAACTATGGCTACACCTTC
TRBJ2-7	.	.	TRBV19	CASSMSSSYEQYF	TGTGCCAGTAGTATGTCATCCTCCTACGAGCAGTACTTC
TRBJ2-2	.	.	TRBV28	CASSRPGHTTGELFF	TGTGCCAGCAGCCGACCGGGACATACCACCGGGGAGCTGTTTTTT
TRBJ2-1	TRBD1	.	TRBV6-5	CASSTGQGSYNEQFF	TGTGCCAGCAGTACCGGACAGGGGTCCTACAATGAGCAGTTCTTC
TRBJ2-3	.	once	TRBV4-2	CASSQGDSLVVDTQYF	TGTGCCAGCAGCCAAGGAGATTCCCTTGTGGTGGATACGCAGTATTTT
TRBJ1-2	.	.	TRBV2	CASSDRNNYGYTF	TGTGCCAGCAGTGACAGAAATAACTATGGCTACACCTTC
TRBJ1-2	.	.	TRBV6-5	CASSYSLERNYGYTF	TGTGCCAGCAGTTACTCGTTGGAGCGGAACTATGGCTACACCTTC
TRBJ2-3	.	.	TRBV6-1	CASSEVITDTQYF	TGTGCCAGCAGTGAAGTAATTACAGATACGCAGTATTTT
TRBJ1-2	.	.	TRBV3-1/TRBV3-2	CASSPGNYGYTF	TGTGCCAGCAGCCCGGGTAACTATGGCTACACCTTC
TRBJ1-1	TRBD1	once	TRBV4-2	CASSQETGDSTEAFF	TGTGCCAGCAGCCAAGAGACAGGGGATAGCACTGAAGCTTTCTTT
TRBJ2-5	TRBD2	.	TRBV4-1	CASSHTGLQETQYF	TGCGCCAGCAGCCATACGGGACTACAAGAGACCCAGTACTTC
TRBJ1-2	.	few	TRBV9	CASSPGGVNYGYTF	TGTGCCAGCAGCCCTGGGGGGGTAAACTATGGCTACACCTTC
TRBJ1-5	.	.	TRBV19	CASSTGGNGNQPQHF	TGTGCCAGTAGTACGGGGGGTAATGGCAATCAGCCCCAGCATTTT
TRBJ2-1	.	.	TRBV16	CAGSQSLENIYNEQFF	TGTGCCGGCAGCCAATCGTTGGAGAACATATACAATGAGCAGTTCTTC
TRBJ1-2	TRBD1	.	TRBV5-6	CASSPGTGSPYGYTF	TGTGCCAGCAGCCCCGGGACAGGGAGTCCCTATGGCTACACCTTC
TRBJ1-1	.	once	TRBV7-6	CASSLGTEAFF	TGTGCCAGCAGCTTGGGCACCGAAGCTTTCTTT
TRBJ2-1	TRBD2	.	TRBV7-2	CASSRPVAGGHNEQFF	TGTGCCAGCAGCCGCCCTGTAGCGGGGGGGCACAATGAGCAGTTCTTC
TRBJ1-2	TRBD1	.	TRBV27	CASSSYPTGTENYGYTF	TGTGCCAGCAGTTCCTACCCCACCGGGACAGAGAACTATGGCTACACCTTC